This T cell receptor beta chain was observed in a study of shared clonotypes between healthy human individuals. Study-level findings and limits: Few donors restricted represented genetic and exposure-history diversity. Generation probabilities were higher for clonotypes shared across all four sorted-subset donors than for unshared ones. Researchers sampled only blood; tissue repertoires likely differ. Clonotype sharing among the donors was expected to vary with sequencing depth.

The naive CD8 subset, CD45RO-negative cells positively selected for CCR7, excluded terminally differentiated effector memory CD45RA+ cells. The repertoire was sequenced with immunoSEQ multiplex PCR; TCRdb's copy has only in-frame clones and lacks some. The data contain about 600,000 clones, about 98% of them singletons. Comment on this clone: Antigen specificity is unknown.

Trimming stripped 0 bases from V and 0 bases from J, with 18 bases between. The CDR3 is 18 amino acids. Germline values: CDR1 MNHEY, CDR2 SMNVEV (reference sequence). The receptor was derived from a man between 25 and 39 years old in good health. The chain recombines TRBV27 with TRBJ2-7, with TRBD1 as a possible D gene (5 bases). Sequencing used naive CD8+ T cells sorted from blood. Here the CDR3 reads CASSLSSPGIKSSYEQYF. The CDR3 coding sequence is TGTGCCAGCAGTTTATCCTCTCCAGGGATTAAAAGCTCCTACGAGCAGTACTTC.